This is a list of T cell receptor beta chains from one sample in a study of T cell changes during pregnancy in multiple sclerosis. The protocol was immunoSEQ multiplex PCR, while the TCRdb copy is restricted to in-frame clones and leaves out a portion. The table lists tens of thousands of clones, 85% to 95% of them singletons, with roughly 0.44% in the top ten. The specimen was CD4+ T cells from peripheral blood mononuclear cells, collected in the second trimester of pregnancy. These receptors came from a female donor with multiple sclerosis, enrolled in a pregnancy study. Both conserved end residues are part of each CDR3. D genes are given only for firm matches. Not all rows give a size; the values are once, few, many and, for expanded clones, a class.

J gene,clone size,V gene,D gene,CDR3 protein,CDR3 DNA
TRBJ1-3,.,TRBV19,.,CARPCRDSGNTIYF,TGTGCCAGGCCTTGCAGGGACTCTGGAAACACCATATATTTT
TRBJ1-3,.,TRBV7-3,.,CASSSRGPGNTIYF,TGTGCCAGCAGCTCCAGGGGACCTGGAAACACCATATATTTT
TRBJ1-1,.,TRBV7-2,.,CASSLDRPGGNTEAFF,TGTGCCAGCAGCTTAGATCGGCCGGGAGGGAACACTGAAGCTTTCTTT
TRBJ2-1,once,TRBV28,TRBD2,CASRPGTSGRAPYNEQFF,TGTGCCAGCAGACCCGGGACTAGCGGGAGGGCCCCCTACAATGAGCAGTTCTTC
TRBJ2-7,.,TRBV5-1,TRBD2,CARTSGTNYEQYF,TGCGCCAGAACGTCCGGGACTAACTACGAGCAGTACTTC
TRBJ2-7,few,TRBV4-1,TRBD2,CASSPLAGGSYEQYF,TGCGCCAGCAGCCCCTTAGCGGGGGGTTCCTACGAGCAGTACTTC
TRBJ1-2,.,TRBV2,.,CASSTENYGYTF,TGTGCCAGCAGTACAGAGAACTATGGCTACACCTTC
TRBJ1-2,.,TRBV5-4,TRBD1,CASSLTGGLLDGYTF,TGTGCCAGCAGCTTGACAGGGGGCTTACTGGATGGCTACACCTTC
TRBJ2-5,.,TRBV4-1,.,CASSPGAGRETQYF,TGCGCCAGCAGCCCCGGGGCAGGGAGGGAGACCCAGTACTTC
TRBJ1-1,few,TRBV18,TRBD1,CASSGARQGSTEAFF,TGTGCCAGCTCAGGTGCGAGACAGGGCAGTACTGAAGCTTTCTTT
TRBJ1-1,.,TRBV18,.,CASSPLEVNTEAFF,TGTGCCAGCTCACCACTCGAGGTGAACACTGAAGCTTTCTTT
TRBJ1-2,.,TRBV6-4,.,CASKKLNYGYTF,TGTGCCAGCAAGAAGCTTAACTATGGCTACACCTTC
TRBJ1-3,.,TRBV18,.,CASSPLSDSSGNTIYF,TGTGCCAGCTCACCACTCTCGGACAGCTCTGGAAACACCATATATTTT
TRBJ1-1,.,TRBV19,.,CASNPPTAGGSTEAFF,TGTGCCAGTAACCCCCCCACTGCGGGGGGTTCCACTGAAGCTTTCTTT
TRBJ2-1,once,TRBV12-2,.,CASRRDAGTSGYNEQFF,TGTGCAAGTCGCAGAGACGCCGGGACTAGCGGGTACAATGAGCAGTTCTTC
TRBJ2-1,.,TRBV15,TRBD2,CATSRDLGTSGIYNEQFF,TGTGCCACCAGCAGAGATCTCGGGACTAGCGGGATATACAATGAGCAGTTCTTC
TRBJ2-1,.,TRBV2,.,CASTNSNEQFF,TGTGCCAGCACTAACAGTAATGAGCAGTTCTTC
TRBJ2-1,.,TRBV2,TRBD2,CASSARVLAGDNEQFF,TGTGCCAGCAGTGCAAGGGTATTAGCGGGAGACAATGAGCAGTTCTTC
TRBJ1-5,.,TRBV11-2,TRBD1,CASSLDRGGNQPQHF,TGTGCCAGCAGCCTTGACAGGGGAGGCAATCAGCCCCAGCATTTT
TRBJ1-1,.,TRBV19,.,CASSDQRGTEAFF,TGTGCCAGTAGTGATCAAAGGGGCACTGAAGCTTTCTTT
TRBJ2-6,.,TRBV5-1,TRBD1,CASSTSGQGSSGANVLTF,TGCGCCAGCAGCACCAGTGGACAGGGAAGCTCTGGGGCCAACGTCCTGACTTTC
TRBJ2-1,.,TRBV29-1,TRBD1,CSAGGSDNEQFF,TGCAGCGCAGGGGGTAGCGACAATGAGCAGTTCTTC
TRBJ2-1,.,TRBV6-5,TRBD2,CASRLAGVNEQFF,TGTGCCAGCAGACTAGCGGGGGTTAATGAGCAGTTCTTC
TRBJ1-2,.,TRBV20-1,TRBD1,CSATDRAGYTF,TGCAGTGCTACGGACAGGGCGGGCTACACCTTC
TRBJ2-2,.,TRBV19,.,CASSIRPRAGELFF,TGTGCCAGTAGTATAAGGCCCAGGGCCGGGGAGCTGTTTTTT
TRBJ1-2,.,TRBV4-3,.,CASSQEARVNYGYTF,TGCGCCAGCAGCCAAGAGGCCAGGGTTAACTATGGCTACACCTTC
TRBJ1-1,.,TRBV10-3,TRBD1,CAISESTGANTEAFF,TGTGCCATCAGTGAGTCGACAGGGGCAAACACTGAAGCTTTCTTT
TRBJ2-3,.,TRBV7-3,TRBD2,CASSSGLAGHGTDTQYF,TGTGCCAGCAGCTCCGGACTAGCGGGACATGGGACAGATACGCAGTATTTT
TRBJ1-2,.,TRBV5-1,.,CASTLPGQNYGYTF,TGCGCCAGCACCCTGCCCGGACAAAACTATGGCTACACCTTC
TRBJ1-6,.,TRBV6-6,TRBD1,CASTATGTPSPLHF,TGTGCCAGCACTGCGACAGGGACTCCCTCACCCCTCCACTTT
TRBJ2-3,.,TRBV4-1,TRBD1,CASSPDRAGNTQYF,TGCGCCAGCAGCCCCGACAGGGCCGGGAATACGCAGTATTTT
TRBJ1-1,.,TRBV13,.,CASSMATEAFF,TGTGCCAGCAGCATGGCCACTGAAGCTTTCTTT
TRBJ1-1,.,TRBV5-4,.,CASSYPTANTEAFF,TGTGCCAGCAGCTATCCGACAGCGAACACTGAAGCTTTCTTT
TRBJ1-5,.,TRBV10-3,.,CAIIGGHVQPQHF,TGTGCCATCATAGGGGGACATGTCCAGCCCCAGCATTTT
TRBJ2-7,.,TRBV27,.,CASSPPPYYEQYF,TGTGCCAGCAGTCCCCCCCCGTACTACGAGCAGTACTTC
TRBJ2-3,.,TRBV5-1,TRBD2,CASSFTAGVNTDTQYF,TGCGCCAGCAGCTTCACGGCGGGGGTCAACACAGATACGCAGTATTTT
TRBJ2-7,.,TRBV5-1,.,CASSSGGTATTYEQYF,TGCGCCAGCAGCTCGGGCGGGACAGCCACTACCTACGAGCAGTACTTC
TRBJ2-3,.,TRBV27,.,CASSPLLRSPLGDTQYF,TGTGCCAGCAGTCCCTTGTTGCGGTCGCCGTTAGGAGATACGCAGTATTTT
TRBJ2-7,.,TRBV27,TRBD2,CASSFSASGSNEQYF,TGTGCCAGCAGTTTTTCGGCTAGCGGGAGTAACGAGCAGTACTTC
TRBJ1-2,.,TRBV15,.,CATSHFRQGGGYTF,TGTGCCACCAGCCATTTTCGGCAGGGAGGCGGCTACACCTTC
TRBJ1-1,.,TRBV9,TRBD1,CASSGNPGRGDEAFF,TGTGCCAGCAGCGGCAATCCTGGCAGGGGGGATGAAGCTTTCTTT
TRBJ2-7,.,TRBV4-2,.,CASRDSGGDSTYEQYF,TGTGCCAGCAGGGACTCGGGCGGGGACAGTACATACGAGCAGTACTTC